A single sample gave rise to the 24 T cell receptor beta chains below, sequenced in a study of T cell repertoires in cytomegalovirus infection. No antigen has been assigned to these receptors. One entry per CDR3 protein, called by TCRdb with MiXCR from the reads. Of 300,000 to 400,000 distinct CDR3 sequences in the sample, 29% were seen once. The sequences come from cultured PBMCs, collected from culture after CMV antigen stimulation. These TCRs come from a human donor in good health (CMV status not recorded). Some clones in this sample may be carry-over from other donors' samples.

This clonotype has only a few counts. This chain connects TRBV7-3 to TRBJ2-5; 8 bases fit TRBD1. This CDR3 has 14 residues. Looked up from germline, CDR1 is SGHTA and CDR2 is FQGTGA. V lost 5 bases to trimming and J lost 5 bases; unmatched junction nucleotides: 7. The CDR3 is CASSPGGVGETQYF. CDR3 DNA sequence: TGTGCCAGCAGCCCAGGGGGCGTTGGGGAGACCCAGTACTTC.

This sequence joins TRBV4-1 and TRBJ2-1; 8 bases match TRBD2. The CDR3 has 15 residues. J lost 6 bases, V lost 4 bases, and 8 bases had no gene match. Germline V gives CDR1 MGHRA, CDR2 YSYEKL. In nucleotides, the CDR3 is TGCGCCAGCAGCCCCTCAGGACTAGCACCCAATGAGCAGTTCTTC. Protein sequence: CASSPSGLAPNEQFF.

This clonotype was observed a handful of times. In DNA form, the CDR3 reads TGTGCCAGCAGCTTAAGGCCCTGGACTAGCGGGAGTATGGATACGCAGTATTTT. It translates to CASSLRPWTSGSMDTQYF. The chain combines TRBV7-8 with TRBJ2-3; 13 bases align to TRBD2. This CDR3 is 18 amino acids long. Trimming took 2 bases from V and 6 from J; bases not matched to a gene: 11. Germline CDR1 and CDR2: SGHVS and FQNEAQ.

The genes are TRBV19 and TRBJ1-5; 8 bases map to TRBD1. The CDR3 covers 17 residues. In germline, CDR1 is LNHDA, CDR2 SQIVND (reference sequence). Trimming took 7 bases from V and 1 from J; bases not matched to a gene: 12. Here the CDR3 reads CASTTGGTGGSNQPQHF. As DNA, the CDR3 is TGTGCCAGTACCACGGGGGGGACAGGAGGAAGCAATCAGCCCCAGCATTTT.

This clonotype has only a few counts. This rearrangement joins TRBV10-3 to TRBJ1-5, with D tentatively TRBD1 (6 bases). The CDR3 sequence is 12 residues long. V was cut by 10 bases and J by 2 bases, with 9 bases left in between. Germline CDR1 ENHRY, CDR2 SYGVKD. The CDR3 coding sequence is TGTGCCACCCGGACAGGCAATCAGCCCCAGCATTTT. Its translation is CATRTGNQPQHF.

The J gene is TRBJ2-7, the V gene TRBV7-8; maybe TRBD2 (6 bases). This CDR3 has 13 amino acids. Germline CDR1 SGHVS, CDR2 FQNEAQ. The V end lost 1 base, the J end lost 6 bases, and 10 bases lay between the germline ends. DNA of the CDR3: TGTGCCAGCAGCTTAGGGAGGGGATCCGAGCAGTACTTC. Its protein product is CASSLGRGSEQYF.

The gene calls are TRBV29-1 and TRBJ2-3; D remains ambiguous. The V end was cut by 6 bases, the J end by 2 bases, with 15 bases between. The CDR3 loop spans 14 amino acids. The germline CDR1 and CDR2 sequences are SQVTM and ANQGSEA. The CDR3 is CSVGARLITDTQYF. As DNA, the CDR3 is TGCAGCGTCGGAGCGCGCTTGATCACAGATACGCAGTATTTT.

Here the CDR3 reads CASSQGLAGAYNEQFF. CDR3 nucleotides: TGTGCCAGCAGCCAGGGACTAGCGGGCGCCTACAATGAGCAGTTCTTC. The rearrangement joins TRBV6-6 to TRBJ2-1, with 12 bases fitting TRBD2. The V gene end was trimmed by 6 bases and the J gene end by 2 bases; junction bases not matched to a gene: 5. The germline CDR1 and CDR2 sequences are MNHNY and SVGAGI (reference sequence). There are 16 residues in the CDR3.

This clonotype was detected many times. The genes are TRBV7-2 and TRBJ2-1; perhaps D is TRBD1 or TRBD2 (6 bases each). Trimming left V 5 bases short and J 8 bases short, with 22 bases between. The CDR3 has 16 residues. Germline V gene lookup returns CDR1 SGHTA and CDR2 FQGNSA. The CDR3 nucleotides read TGTGCCAGCAGCCTTTTCGGGCAGGGGACTGTCGATGAGCAGTTCTTC. Its translation is CASSLFGQGTVDEQFF.

The table lists this clonotype with a few counts. The rearrangement uses TRBV18 and TRBJ1-2, with TRBD1 matching over 9 bases. CDR1 and CDR2 from the germline V gene are KGHSH and LQKENI. J lost 4 bases, V lost 3 bases, and 6 bases had no gene match. CDR3 length equals 15 residues. In DNA form, the CDR3 reads TGTGCCAGCTCACCGCCGGGACAGGGCCCCTATGGCTACACCTTC. As protein: CASSPPGQGPYGYTF.

The rearrangement links TRBV14 to TRBJ2-1; D tentatively fits TRBD1 or TRBD2 (5 bases each). This CDR3 has 14 residues. From germline, CDR1 is SGHDN and CDR2 FVKESK. V lost 1 base to trimming and J lost 8 bases, with 12 bases between them. The CDR3 spells CASSQGGVGDEQFF. DNA for the CDR3: TGTGCCAGCAGCCAAGGGGGAGTGGGGGATGAGCAGTTCTTC.

V is TRBV27 and J is TRBJ1-1, with D perhaps TRBD1 (5 bases). With 3 bases removed from V and 4 bases from J, the gap between germline ends came to 9 bases. The CDR3 runs 13 residues. In germline, CDR1 is MNHEY, CDR2 SMNVEV (reference sequence). Written as DNA, the CDR3 is TGTGCCAGCAGTTTCGGGGGTTTCACTGAAGCTTTCTTT. Protein product: CASSFGGFTEAFF.

This clonotype was counted a few times. The chain carries TRBV7-8 and TRBJ1-2, with TRBD1 matching over 8 bases. V was pared by 5 bases and J by 3 bases, with 5 bases of the junction left unmatched. Germline V gives CDR1 SGHVS, CDR2 FQNEAQ. The CDR3 extends over 14 amino acids. CDR3 sequence reads: CASSTQGAHYGYTF. Written as DNA, the CDR3 is TGTGCCAGCAGCACTCAGGGGGCCCACTATGGCTACACCTTC.

The chain is built from TRBV6-4 and TRBJ2-1; no definite D call. The germline V gene has CDR1 MRHNA and CDR2 SNTAGT. The CDR3 has 11 amino acids. Trimming took off 2 bases at V and 12 bases at J, with 8 bases between the two ends. In DNA, the CDR3 is TGTGCCAGCAGTGACGATACCATGCAGTTCTTC. This gives the protein CASSDDTMQFF.

The J gene is TRBJ1-1, the V gene TRBV3-1; TRBD1 is a possible D gene (6 bases). Germline CDR1 reads LGHDT; CDR2 reads YNNKEL (reference sequence). There are 12 residues in the CDR3. Trimming shortened V by 5 bases and J by 6 bases, and 10 bases separated the two germline ends. The CDR3 spells CASSRTDAEAFF. The CDR3 region has the DNA TGTGCCAGCAGCAGGACAGACGCTGAAGCTTTCTTT.

J is TRBJ1-1 and V is TRBV18; D is perhaps TRBD1 (6 bases). Germline assignment: CDR1 KGHSH and CDR2 LQKENI. Trimming pared 2 bases from V and 2 bases from J, leaving 21 bases between. This CDR3 is built from 18 residues. DNA for the CDR3: TGTGCCAGCTCACCAGAAGTTAGACACTGGGGGGCCAACACTGAAGCTTTCTTT. Translating gives CASSPEVRHWGANTEAFF.

The genes are TRBV7-6 and TRBJ2-1, with 9 positions matching TRBD1. CDR3 length equals 17 residues. CDR1 and CDR2 (germline): SGHVS, FNYEAQ. The V segment lost 4 bases and the J segment 7 bases; nucleotides outside the gene matches: 14. DNA for the CDR3: TGTGCCAGCAGCTCAAACAGGGGGCTGACTCTAGGGAATGAGCAGTTCTTC. This translates into CASSSNRGLTLGNEQFF.

There are a few counts of this clonotype. The chain recombines TRBV7-8 with TRBJ2-7, with D possibly called TRBD1 or TRBD2 (5 bases each). The CDR3 has 12 residues. Trimming stripped 2 bases from V and 10 bases from J, with 12 bases between. CDR1 is SGHVS and CDR2 is FQNEAQ in the germline V gene. The CDR3 sequence is CASSLNGDGQYF. The CDR3 DNA is TGTGCCAGCAGCTTAAACGGGGACGGACAGTACTTC.

The genes are TRBV7-2 and TRBJ2-3; no clear D. Germline values: CDR1 SGHTA, CDR2 FQGNSA. The CDR3 consists of 12 residues. Trimming removed 3 bases at V and 6 bases at J, with 7 bases between. Here the CDR3 DNA reads TGTGCCAGCAGCTTTACGGTCGATACGCAGTATTTT. As protein: CASSFTVDTQYF.

This chain uses TRBV29-1 with TRBJ2-5; TRBD1 matches 10 bases. In germline, CDR1 is SQVTM, CDR2 ANQGSEA. This CDR3 has 13 residues. V was clipped by 6 bases and J by 4 bases; unmatched bases: 5. CDR3: CSVGDRGPETQYF. DNA of the CDR3: TGCAGCGTGGGGGACAGGGGACCAGAGACCCAGTACTTC.

The chain is built from TRBV7-3 and TRBJ1-1; D is perhaps TRBD1 (5 bases). V lost 4 bases and J 0 bases, leaving 12 bases between the germline ends. This CDR3 is 15 amino acids long. Germline CDR1 is SGHTA and CDR2 is FQGTGA. CDR3 loop: CASSSGDGLNTEAFF. The CDR3 DNA reads TGTGCCAGCAGCTCGGGGGACGGCTTGAACACTGAAGCTTTCTTT.

The chain links TRBV23-1 to TRBJ2-3; D may be TRBD2 (5 bases). TRBV23-1 is filed as an ORF, its function uncertain. This CDR3 contains 14 residues. Deletions cut 3 bases from V and 0 bases from J, with 7 bases between. DNA of the CDR3: TGCGCCAGCAGTCATAGGAGGAGCACAGATACGCAGTATTTT. Translation gives CASSHRRSTDTQYF.

The rearrangement joins TRBV10-3 to TRBJ2-7; TRBD2 matches 8 bases. The CDR3 consists of 14 residues. V was clipped by 3 bases and J by 8 bases; unmatched bases: 9. Germline V gene sequence: CDR1 ENHRY, CDR2 SYGVKD. CDR3 nucleotides: TGTGCCATCAGTGATTCGGGACTAGAAGCTAAGCAGTACTTC. This gives the protein CAISDSGLEAKQYF.

V gene TRBV3-1 combines with J gene TRBJ1-5; D call uncertain. This CDR3 contains 13 residues. CDR1 is LGHDT and CDR2 is YNNKEL in the germline V gene (reference sequence). V shed 0 bases and J shed 10 bases, with 10 bases lying between them. CDR3 DNA sequence: TGTGCCAGCAGCCAAGAAAGGGCCAGCCCCCAGCATTTT. Translation: CASSQERASPQHF.